Below, 23 T cell receptor beta chains from the same sample are listed, as sequenced in a study of blood T cell repertoires in COVID-19. Profiling relied on immunoSEQ multiplex PCR, and the TCRdb table lists in-frame clones only, not all of them. The sample shows just under 300,000 clones, roughly 86% of them seen only once. The sequencing sample was made of peripheral blood. The source is a man between 65 and 79 years old with acute or convalescent COVID-19.

The chain carries TRBV28 and TRBJ2-7, with 10 bases that match TRBD2. Per germline, CDR1 MDHEN and CDR2 SYDVKM. The CDR3 consists of 16 residues. The junction had 9 bases not matched to a gene; V was cut back by 5 bases and J by 2 bases. The CDR3 DNA reads as TGTGCCAGCAGTATACCGACTAGCGGGTCACCCTACGAGCAGTACTTC. This codes for CASSIPTSGSPYEQYF.

This clone was found once. The genes are TRBV9 and TRBJ2-5; TRBD2 matches at 11 bases. The CDR3 runs 16 residues. CDR1 is SGDLS and CDR2 is YYNGEE in the germline V gene. V lost 3 bases and J lost 4; bases outside the gene matches: 8. CDR3 bases: TGTGCCAGCAGCGCCTTAGCGGGGGGGCCGGGAGAGACCCAGTACTTC. Its translation is CASSALAGGPGETQYF.

The chain is built from TRBV5-6 and TRBJ2-1; TRBD1 matches 7 bases. Unmatched junction bases numbered 13, after V lost 4 bases and J lost 3 bases. The CDR3 has 17 residues. The germline V gene has CDR1 SGHDT and CDR2 YYEEEE. DNA for the CDR3: TGTGCCAGCAGCGGAGATTCGGGACAGCGAATCTACAATGAGCAGTTCTTC. It codes for CASSGDSGQRIYNEQFF.

The chain links TRBV9 to TRBJ1-6; 7 bases align to TRBD1. The CDR3 has 15 residues. The trim removed 0 bases at V and 8 bases at J, leaving 5 bases unmatched. The germline V gene has CDR1 SGDLS and CDR2 YYNGEE. This CDR3 is CASSVEPTGDSPLHF. The CDR3 nucleotides are TGTGCCAGCAGCGTAGAGCCAACAGGGGATTCACCCCTCCACTTT.

The chain is built from TRBV29-1 and TRBJ2-1; 11 positions match TRBD2. The germline V gene encodes CDR1 SQVTM and CDR2 ANQGSEA. The V gene end was trimmed by 4 bases and the J gene end by 6 bases; junction bases not matched to a gene: 5. The CDR3 length is 14 residues. The CDR3 loop reads CSVAVLAGVNEQFF. CDR3 in DNA: TGCAGCGTTGCGGTACTAGCGGGAGTCAATGAGCAGTTCTTC.

V usage is TRBV7-9 and J usage is TRBJ2-2; TRBD1 agrees at 9 bases. Germline CDR1 reads SEHNR; CDR2 reads FQNEAQ (reference sequence). V was clipped by 7 bases and J by 1 base; unmatched bases: 7. This CDR3 is 16 amino acids long. CDR3 sequence (DNA): TGTGCCAGCAAGGTGACAGGGGGTTTGAACACCGGGGAGCTGTTTTTT. Its protein is CASKVTGGLNTGELFF.

As for this clone: The sample has other DNA sequences that encode this CDR3 too. V gene TRBV9 combines with J gene TRBJ1-3; 7 nucleotides agree with TRBD1. V lost 3 bases, J lost 1 base, and 1 base stayed unmatched. CDR1 is SGDLS and CDR2 is YYNGEE in the germline V gene. The CDR3 spans 14 residues. The CDR3 sequence: CASSATGSGNTIYF. Written as DNA, the CDR3 is TGTGCCAGCAGCGCGACAGGGTCTGGAAACACCATATATTTT.

This chain links TRBV3-1 (or the pseudogene TRBV3-2) with TRBJ1-2; D is undetermined. With 2 bases removed from V and 0 bases from J, the gap between germline ends came to 4 bases. The CDR3 spans 13 residues. CDR1 and CDR2 from the germline V gene are LGHDT and YNNKEL (reference sequence). The CDR3 DNA reads as TGTGCCAGCAGCCAAACAGCTAACTATGGCTACACCTTC. Translated, it gives CASSQTANYGYTF.

V usage is TRBV28 and J usage is TRBJ2-2; perhaps TRBD1 as D (5 bases). CDR1 and CDR2 from the germline V gene are MDHEN and SYDVKM. V was cut by 2 bases and J by 5 bases, with 12 bases left in between. There are 15 residues in the CDR3. CDR3 amino acids: CASSLSRAGTGELFF. DNA for the CDR3: TGTGCCAGCAGTTTAAGCAGGGCCGGGACCGGGGAGCTGTTTTTT.

V usage is TRBV4-2 and J usage is TRBJ1-4; TRBD1 might be the D (5 bases). V lost 6 bases to trimming and J lost 10 bases, with 24 bases between them. Germline V gives CDR1 LGHNA, CDR2 YNFKEQ. There are 16 residues in the CDR3. The CDR3 DNA reads TGTGCCAGCAGAACCATGACGGAGGGGATGACGGCAAAACTGTTTTTT. This sequence encodes CASRTMTEGMTAKLFF.

The count of this clone is one. V gene TRBV9 combines with J gene TRBJ1-5; no reliable D call. The CDR3 runs 13 residues. Trimming shortened V by 2 bases and J by 3 bases, and 6 bases separated the two germline ends. The germline V gene has CDR1 SGDLS and CDR2 YYNGEE. CDR3 amino acids: CASSVQDNQPQHF. CDR3 coding DNA: TGTGCCAGCAGCGTCCAGGACAATCAGCCCCAGCATTTT.

This clone is a singleton in its sample. J is TRBJ2-1 and V is TRBV16, with D possibly matching TRBD1 (6 bases). Per the germline V gene, CDR1 is KGHSY and CDR2 is FQNENV. V was clipped by 4 bases and J by 5 bases, with 12 bases between them. This CDR3 contains 14 residues. DNA for the CDR3: TGTGCCAGCAGCCCGGGACATAACCACAATGAGCAGTTCTTC. It yields the protein CASSPGHNHNEQFF.

The chain is built from TRBV7-9 and TRBJ1-3, with 9 bases matching TRBD1. J was trimmed by 7 bases and V by 3 bases; bases with no gene match: 10. The CDR3 length is 16 residues. Germline CDR1 and CDR2: SEHNR and FQNEAQ (reference sequence). The CDR3 is CASSFRDRALSNTIYF. The CDR3 DNA reads TGTGCCAGCAGCTTTCGGGACAGGGCTTTGTCCAACACCATATATTTT.

This sequence joins TRBV19 and TRBJ1-4, with TRBD1 matching over 8 bases. Trimming cost V 9 bases and J 7 bases; bases outside gene matches: 7. The CDR3 runs to 13 residues. The germline V gene encodes CDR1 LNHDA and CDR2 SQIVND (reference sequence). Here the CDR3 reads CASVQGGGEKLFF. CDR3 sequence (DNA): TGTGCCAGCGTACAGGGGGGAGGTGAAAAACTGTTTTTT.

V gene TRBV19 combines with J gene TRBJ1-2; D unclear. The germline V gene encodes CDR1 LNHDA and CDR2 SQIVND (reference sequence). The CDR3 is 13 residues long. Trimming cost V 7 bases and J 4 bases, with 13 bases left between them. In DNA form, the CDR3 reads TGTGCCAGTACCCCAGGCCGCCGCTATGGCTACACCTTC. Its protein product is CASTPGRRYGYTF.

The chain couples TRBV4-3 to TRBJ2-7, with a possible D match to TRBD1 (6 bases). The CDR3 length is 15 residues. Germline V gives CDR1 LGHNA, CDR2 YSLEER. V was shortened by 8 bases and J by 1 base, with 18 bases between the two germline ends. The CDR3 is CASRRQVSASYEQYF. In DNA, the CDR3 is TGCGCCAGCCGCAGACAGGTGTCGGCATCCTACGAGCAGTACTTC.

The chain combines TRBV2 with TRBJ2-1; 10 bases are a match to TRBD1. The V gene's germline CDR1 is SNHLY and CDR2 FYNNEI. Unmatched junction bases numbered 6, after V lost 3 bases and J lost 4 bases. The CDR3 loop spans 16 amino acids. The CDR3 here is CASSDFSGQGYNEQFF. CDR3 sequence (DNA): TGTGCCAGCAGTGATTTCTCGGGACAGGGGTACAATGAGCAGTTCTTC.

The chain recombines TRBV6-2 or TRBV6-3 with TRBJ1-2; TRBD1 matches at 8 bases. The CDR3 totals 17 residues. The germline gives CDR1 MNHEY, CDR2 SVGEGT. After removal of 4 bases from V and 5 bases from J, the junction contained 15 bases not matched to a gene. DNA for the CDR3: TGTGCCAGCAGTTTGGACAGGGCCTTCTACCTGACGTATGGCTACACCTTC. Translating it yields CASSLDRAFYLTYGYTF.

The V call is TRBV19, the J call TRBJ1-5; D not resolved. The CDR3 is 13 amino acids. With 4 bases removed from V and 4 bases from J, the gap between germline ends came to 8 bases. CDR1 and CDR2 from the germline V gene are LNHDA and SQIVND (reference sequence). The CDR3 sequence: CASSTRENQPQHF. CDR3 nucleotides: TGTGCCAGTAGTACCCGCGAGAATCAGCCCCAGCATTTT.

This chain uses TRBV24-1 with TRBJ1-1; D is undetermined. The V and J ends lost 2 bases and 6 bases respectively, with 15 bases between them. There are 15 residues in the CDR3. CDR1 is KGHDR and CDR2 is SFDVKD in the germline V gene. The CDR3 here is CATSDSGIVGAEAFF. In DNA, the CDR3 is TGTGCCACCAGTGATTCCGGGATTGTAGGAGCTGAAGCTTTCTTT.

The chain carries TRBV7-2 and TRBJ2-7; possibly TRBD1 for D (6 bases). Trimming cost V 1 base and J 2 bases, with 15 bases left between them. The CDR3 spans 16 residues. CDR1 is SGHTA and CDR2 is FQGNSA in the germline V gene. The CDR3 coding sequence is TGTGCCAGCAGCTTAGGGATCGGGACACCTACCTACGAGCAGTACTTC. This gives the protein CASSLGIGTPTYEQYF.

CDR3 nucleotide sequence: TGTGCCAGCAGCCAAGCGGCAGGTGAAAAACTGTTTTTT. Translation: CASSQAAGEKLFF. The chain employs TRBV6-5 and TRBJ1-4; D is uncertain. Per the germline V gene, CDR1 is MNHEY and CDR2 is SVGAGI. V was cut by 6 bases and J by 7 bases, with 12 bases left in between. This CDR3 is built from 13 residues.

The chain links TRBV9 to TRBJ1-5; D remains unclear. CDR1 and CDR2 (germline): SGDLS, YYNGEE. Trimming took 3 bases from V and 0 from J, leaving 7 bases between them. The CDR3 runs 14 residues. The CDR3 nucleotides are TGTGCCAGCAGCGGGCCGAATAGCAATCAGCCCCAGCATTTT. It encodes CASSGPNSNQPQHF. The complete variable domain, with remaining parts taken from reference TRBV9 and TRBJ1-5, reads DSGVTQTPKHLITATGQRVTLRCSPRSGDLSVYWYQQSLDQGLQFLIQYYNGEERAKGNILERFSAQQFPDLHSELNLSSLELGDSALYFCASSGPNSNQPQHFGDGTRLSIL.